Described below is a single T cell receptor beta chain sequence and its context. This entry comes from a study of blood T cell repertoires in COVID-19. Study at large: Donors in the United States, Italy and Spain gave samples during acute or convalescent COVID-19. Sources were T cells, B-cell-depleted T cells, or PBMCs; the material itself was cDNA or gDNA.

Original data processing: For nucleated cells, counts were estimated from reference gene primer amplification. Sequenced by immunoSEQ multiplex PCR; TCRdb stores in-frame clones only, minus some. The D gene and trimming were derived from the DNA, and the V and J assignments and clone size from that table. This sample yields approximately 130,000 clones, of which about 77% are seen a single time; around 18% belongs to the top ten. CDR1 is SNHLY, CDR2 FYNNEI, per germline. The length of the CDR3 is 11 residues. The V and J ends lost 6 bases and 3 bases respectively, with 6 bases between them. The clonotype originates from a man older than 75 with acute or convalescent COVID-19. The rearrangement joins TRBV2 to TRBJ2-7, with no clear D. The specimen was peripheral blood. The CDR3 region is CASSSLYEQYF. The CDR3 nucleotides are TGTGCCAGCAGCTCACTCTACGAGCAGTACTTC.